Following are 25 T cell receptor beta chains from one sample sequenced in a study of early T cells in non-severe SARS-CoV-2 infection. MiXCR, applied by TCRdb to the 5' RACE reads, yields one record per CDR3 protein. The table has tens of thousands of distinct CDR3 sequences, roughly an eighth seen once. Sequencing input: whole blood. The source is an adult who was a healthcare worker with PCR-confirmed SARS-CoV-2 infection or an uninfected control (not recorded which).

This chain links TRBV18 with TRBJ1-2; 9 nucleotides agree with TRBD1. Germline V gives CDR1 KGHSH, CDR2 LQKENI. With V trimmed by 3 bases and J by 7 bases, 9 bases remained unmatched. This CDR3 comprises 15 residues. CDR3 bases: TGTGCCAGCTCACCGACAGGGGGTCCAGGCCTTGGCTACACCTTC. It translates to CASSPTGGPGLGYTF.

The genes are TRBV6-5 and TRBJ2-1; 11 bases fit TRBD2. The CDR3 spans 16 residues. V was clipped by 0 bases and J by 4 bases; unmatched bases: 2. Looked up from germline, CDR1 is MNHEY and CDR2 is SVGAGI. This chain's CDR3 is CASSYSGLAAYNEQFF. In DNA, the CDR3 is TGTGCCAGCAGTTACTCGGGACTAGCGGCATACAATGAGCAGTTCTTC.

This clonotype showed up just a few times. The V gene is TRBV21-1, the J gene TRBJ2-1. TRBV21-1 is an annotated pseudogene. The CDR3 length is 13 residues. CDR3 bases: TGTGCCAGCATCGGAGCCTCCTACAATGAGCAGTTCTTC. Translated: CASIGASYNEQFF.

The chain links TRBV6-5 to TRBJ2-5; D is ambiguous. Germline V CDR1 and CDR2: MNHEY, SVGAGI. This CDR3 region has 13 residues. The V end lost 4 bases, the J end lost 1 base, and 7 bases lay between the germline ends. The CDR3, as DNA: TGTGCCAGCAGTTCGCGGTTCCAAGAGACCCAGTACTTC. Translated, it gives CASSSRFQETQYF.

The rearrangement joins TRBV20-1 to TRBJ2-3, with 7 bases fitting TRBD1. Germline values: CDR1 DFQATT, CDR2 SNEGSKA (reference sequence). The CDR3 covers 14 residues. Trimming cost V 5 bases and J 5 bases; bases outside gene matches: 10. CDR3 DNA: TGCAGTGCTCCGGACAGGCGTCTGGGAGATACGCAGTATTTT. Translating it yields CSAPDRRLGDTQYF.

The chain uses TRBV5-4 and TRBJ2-3; 9 nucleotides agree with TRBD2. J was trimmed by 0 bases and V by 4 bases; bases with no gene match: 6. Germline lookup yields CDR1 SGHNT and CDR2 YYREEE (reference sequence). The CDR3 has 16 residues. The CDR3 DNA follows: TGTGCCAGCAGCGCGAGACTAGCGGCTAGCACAGATACGCAGTATTTT. This encodes CASSARLAASTDTQYF.

The rearrangement uses TRBV7-8 and TRBJ2-2, with 7 bases matching TRBD1. The CDR3 has 17 residues. Germline-derived CDR1 and CDR2 are SGHVS and FQNEAQ. The junction had 8 bases not matched to a gene; V was cut back by 1 base and J by 3 bases. The CDR3 nucleotides read TGTGCCAGCAGCTTAGTTCATAGACAGGGTCACACCGGGGAGCTGTTTTTT. Amino acids: CASSLVHRQGHTGELFF. Combining the CDR3 with reference TRBV7-8 and TRBJ2-2 gives the whole variable domain GAGVSQSPRYKVAKRGQDVALRCDPISGHVSLFWYQQALGQGPEFLTYFQNEAQLDKSGLPSDRFFAERPEGSVSTLKIQRTQQEDSAVYLCASSLVHRQGHTGELFFGEGSRLTVL.

This clonotype was found a few times. The chain employs TRBV5-5 and TRBJ2-2; TRBD1 is a possible D gene (6 bases). V gave up 4 bases and J gave up 8 bases, with 21 bases separating them. Germline CDR1 reads SGHKS; CDR2 reads YYEKEE (reference sequence). The CDR3 loop spans 16 amino acids. The CDR3 nucleotides read TGTGCCAGCAGCGCAGGGGATAGCCGCCTAAGGGGGGAGCTGTTTTTT. Encoded protein: CASSAGDSRLRGELFF.

This clonotype was detected many times. This chain uses TRBV7-2 with TRBJ1-2, with D maybe TRBD1 (6 bases). The CDR3 runs to 12 residues. V lost 5 bases and J 14 bases, leaving 18 bases between the germline ends. Germline V gene sequence: CDR1 SGHTA, CDR2 FQGNSA. The CDR3 DNA follows: TGTGCCAGCAGCCCACAGGGCAGGGTTCGGACCTTC. Translating gives CASSPQGRVRTF.

This clonotype came up many times. CDR3: CASSPNRELFF. The CDR3 coding sequence is TGTGCCAGCAGCCCCAACAGGGAGCTGTTTTTT. The chain combines TRBV7-2 with TRBJ2-2; D is ambiguous. This CDR3 has 11 residues. Trimming cost V 5 bases and J 9 bases, with 7 bases left between them. Germline V lookup: CDR1 SGHTA, CDR2 FQGNSA.

This clonotype was detected a few times. The rearrangement joins TRBV7-9 to TRBJ2-7; D gene ambiguous. This CDR3 is built from 11 residues. V lost 4 bases to trimming and J lost 2 bases, with 3 bases between them. CDR1 and CDR2 (germline): SEHNR, FQNEAQ (reference sequence). The CDR3 DNA reads TGTGCCAGCAGCTCCACCTACGAGCAGTACTTC. This gives the protein CASSSTYEQYF.

Regarding this clonotype: This could be a read error, since a much larger clone is one nucleotide away. The V gene is TRBV5-1, the J gene TRBJ1-6; 8 nucleotides agree with TRBD1. This CDR3 contains 15 residues. CDR1 is SGHRS and CDR2 is YFSETQ in the germline V gene. DNA of the CDR3: TGCACCAGCAGCCTGACAGGGGCGAGGAATTCACCCCTCCACTTT. Protein sequence: CTSSLTGARNSPLHF.

At least ten counts were recorded for this clonotype. V is TRBV18 and J is TRBJ2-2, with 8 bases aligning to TRBD1. Germline V gene data show CDR1 as KGHSH and CDR2 as LQKENI. V shed 6 bases and J 3 bases; nucleotides not matched to a gene: 12. The CDR3 length is 17 residues. The CDR3 spells CASSPSVGQAYTGELFF. CDR3 bases: TGTGCCAGCTCTCCCTCGGTGGGACAGGCCTACACCGGGGAGCTGTTTTTT.

This clonotype has only a few counts. The J gene is TRBJ2-5, the V gene TRBV3-1, with D possibly being TRBD1 or TRBD2 (6 bases each). This CDR3 comprises 15 residues. Per germline, CDR1 LGHDT and CDR2 YNNKEL (reference sequence). Trimming shortened V by 4 bases and J by 1 base, and 13 bases separated the two germline ends. The CDR3 DNA sequence: TGTGCCAGCAGCCCCGGGGGCCCATCCCAAGAGACCCAGTACTTC. Protein product: CASSPGGPSQETQYF.

In its sample, this clonotype was seen many times. The rearrangement joins TRBV13 to TRBJ2-1; 12 bases agree with TRBD1. This CDR3 spans 19 amino acids. Trimming removed 4 bases from V and 8 bases from J; junction bases left unmatched: 18. From germline, CDR1 is PRHDT and CDR2 FYEKMQ (reference sequence). CDR3 sequence reads: CASSSAGTGGAVYSDEQFF. CDR3 coding DNA: TGTGCCAGCAGCTCCGCCGGGACAGGGGGCGCGGTATACAGTGATGAGCAGTTCTTC.

This clonotype has only a few counts. The V call is TRBV10-3, the J call TRBJ2-1, with 8 bases fitting TRBD2. Germline V gene data show CDR1 as ENHRY and CDR2 as SYGVKD. The CDR3 extends over 15 amino acids. V gave up 4 bases and J gave up 2 bases; unmatched junction bases: 4. The CDR3 reads CAISGGREAYNEQFF. CDR3 coding DNA: TGTGCCATCAGTGGTGGGCGGGAGGCCTACAATGAGCAGTTCTTC.

In its sample, this clonotype was seen many times. The rearrangement links TRBV12-3 or TRBV12-4 to TRBJ2-5; D is undetermined. Trimming shortened V by 5 bases and J by 1 base, and 5 bases separated the two germline ends. The CDR3 runs to 12 residues. The CDR3 DNA is TGTGCCAGCAGTCCTAGCCAAGAGACCCAGTACTTC. It is translated as CASSPSQETQYF.

This sequence joins TRBV18 and TRBJ2-3, with 7 bases matching TRBD2. Trimming at V came to 0 bases and at J to 4 bases, leaving 7 bases not matched to a gene. There are 16 residues in the CDR3. CDR1 and CDR2 (germline): KGHSH, LQKENI. The CDR3 spells CASSPPMGGSADTQYF. The CDR3 region has the DNA TGTGCCAGCTCACCACCGATGGGCGGGAGCGCAGATACGCAGTATTTT.

In its sample, this clonotype was seen many times. V gene TRBV9 combines with J gene TRBJ2-1, with D perhaps TRBD1 (6 bases). Trimming took 2 bases from V and 1 from J, leaving 13 bases between them. There are 16 residues in the CDR3. The germline gives CDR1 SGDLS, CDR2 YYNGEE. In nucleotides, the CDR3 is TGTGCCAGCAGCGTGGGGTCGACAGGATCCTACAATGAGCAGTTCTTC. Encoded protein: CASSVGSTGSYNEQFF.

The rearrangement uses TRBV3-1 and TRBJ2-1, with D possibly TRBD2 on 5 matching bases. V gave up 3 bases and J gave up 8 bases, with 11 bases separating them. Germline values: CDR1 LGHDT, CDR2 YNNKEL (reference sequence). This CDR3 has 13 residues. CDR3: CASSHAGPDEQFF. As DNA, the CDR3 is TGTGCCAGCAGCCATGCGGGTCCCGATGAGCAGTTCTTC.

This clonotype was detected only a few times. V and J are TRBV29-1 and TRBJ2-2; TRBD2 aligns across 10 bases. V shed 6 bases and J 0 bases; nucleotides not matched to a gene: 7. The CDR3 has 16 amino acids. The germline CDR1 and CDR2 sequences are SQVTM and ANQGSEA. The CDR3 nucleotides read TGCAGCGTCCAAGCTAGCGGGAGAGCGAACACCGGGGAGCTGTTTTTT. This sequence encodes CSVQASGRANTGELFF.

This clonotype was recorded many times. The rearrangement uses TRBV7-6 and TRBJ2-5; TRBD2 matches 13 bases. V trimming: 4 bases; J trimming: 5 bases; junction bases outside the gene matches: 7. This CDR3 contains 16 residues. In germline, CDR1 is SGHVS, CDR2 FNYEAQ. This CDR3 reads CASSSTSGRVKETQYF. The CDR3 DNA is TGTGCCAGCAGCTCTACTAGCGGGAGGGTTAAGGAGACCCAGTACTTC.

The CDR3 here is CASSYSIQETQYF. CDR3 coding DNA: TGTGCCAGCAGTTACTCGATACAAGAGACCCAGTACTTC. The chain combines TRBV6-5 with TRBJ2-5, with D hard to call. The germline V gene encodes CDR1 MNHEY and CDR2 SVGAGI. The CDR3 spans 13 residues. V lost 0 bases and J 2 bases, leaving 4 bases between the germline ends.

The genes are TRBV29-1 and TRBJ2-5; 8 bases are shared with TRBD2. Looked up from germline, CDR1 is SQVTM and CDR2 is ANQGSEA. This CDR3 has 15 amino acids. Germline trimming cut 6 bases from V and 2 bases from J; bases unmatched to any gene: 11. The CDR3 sequence is CSVGIPGTRQETQYF. CDR3 DNA sequence: TGCAGCGTGGGGATTCCCGGGACTAGACAAGAGACCCAGTACTTC.

This clonotype was counted once. The chain carries TRBV29-1 and TRBJ2-7, with TRBD2 identical over 7 bases. This CDR3 has 13 residues. Germline V gives CDR1 SQVTM, CDR2 ANQGSEA. The junction had 10 bases not matched to a gene; V was cut back by 7 bases and J by 4 bases. CDR3 amino acids: CSAAGGGGYEQYF. The CDR3 DNA reads as TGCAGCGCCGCCGGCGGGGGTGGGTACGAGCAGTACTTC.